Described below is a single TCR beta chain sequence and its context. This specimen belongs to a study of blood T cell repertoires in COVID-19. With 1 base removed from V and 4 bases from J, the gap between germline ends came to 7 bases. The CDR3 covers 13 residues. Germline V gives CDR1 LGHDT, CDR2 YNNKEL (reference sequence). Data came from immunoSEQ multiplex PCR; TCRdb stores just in-frame clones and leaves some out. The sample contains approximately 200,000 clones, roughly 86% of which appear only once. What was sequenced was peripheral blood. The TCR originated in a woman between 25 and 40 years old with active or convalescent COVID-19. V is TRBV3-1 (or the pseudogene TRBV3-2) and J is TRBJ1-1; TRBD1 is a possible D gene (5 bases). The CDR3 is CASSQGGGTEAFF. The CDR3 DNA reads TGTGCCAGCAGCCAAGGCGGGGGCACTGAAGCTTTCTTT.